The text below deals with one T cell receptor (beta chain). This study enrolled people aged about 18 to 100 from 20 to 25 US geographic areas. The data belong to a study of blood T cell repertoires in COVID-19. The wider study: COVID-19 samples from acute and convalescent phases originated in the United States, Italy and Spain.

Germline lookup yields CDR1 LNHDA and CDR2 SQIVND (reference sequence). The CDR3 has 15 amino acids. V trimming: 7 bases; J trimming: 3 bases; junction bases outside the gene matches: 9. As originally analysed: Estimated nucleated cell counts came from reference gene primer amplification. Generated by immunoSEQ multiplex PCR, the TCRdb table keeps only in-frame clones and is missing some. That table supplies the V and J calls and clone size; D and trimming were determined from the DNA. Among 300,000 to 400,000 clones, 80% to 90% were seen once, and the ten largest hold 4% to 5%. Sample: PBMCs or T cells enriched from blood (not recorded which). This receptor was taken from a woman aged 40 to 49 with acute COVID-19. This chain connects TRBV19 to TRBJ1-2; 9 nucleotides agree with TRBD1. CDR3 coding DNA: TGTGCCAGTACAAACAGGGGGCTAGCCGACTATGGCTACACCTTC. Translated: CASTNRGLADYGYTF.